A single TCR beta chain is shown here with its context. CDR3 size: 16 residues. Germline V gene data show CDR1 as SGHTA and CDR2 as FQGTGA. The ends were cut back, 0 bases at V and 6 bases at J, with 17 bases in the middle. PCR used 60 Vbeta primers and 13 Jbeta primers. Profiling relied on immunoSEQ multiplex PCR, and the TCRdb table lists in-frame clones only, not all of them. The sample yields fewer than 300,000 clones, about 80% seen once. These data are taken from a study of cytomegalovirus exposure and HLA in healthy donors. V gene TRBV7-3 combines with J gene TRBJ1-2; maybe TRBD1 (6 bases). Specimen: PBMCs. The TCR comes from a girl under 10 years old in good health and CMV-seronegative. The CDR3 nucleotides are TGTGCCAGCAGCTTAACGGGGACCGGGACAAGCAATGGCTACACCTTC. Protein sequence: CASSLTGTGTSNGYTF.